Each of the 25 T cell receptor beta chains below was sequenced from the same sample in a study. TCRdb independently ran MiXCR on the RT-PCR reads; one entry per CDR3 protein. In the table there are about 680,000 distinct CDR3 sequences, approximately 14% of which are singletons. The sample comprised memory CD4+ T cells from blood. These receptors were collected from a female donor in good health, serving as a healthy control.

This clonotype was detected a few times. The V call is TRBV12-3 or TRBV12-4, the J call TRBJ2-1, with TRBD1 matching over 8 bases. The CDR3 covers 13 residues. V lost 11 bases and J lost 5; bases outside the gene matches: 8. The CDR3 protein is CASGGQEDNEQFF. CDR3 nucleotides: TGTGCCTCTGGGGGACAGGAAGACAATGAGCAGTTCTTC.

This clonotype came up many times. Here the CDR3 reads CASSLQGGNQPQHF. CDR3 sequence (DNA): TGTGCCAGCAGCCTACAGGGTGGCAATCAGCCCCAGCATTTT. V gene TRBV7-2 combines with J gene TRBJ1-5, with D possibly matching TRBD1 (6 bases). CDR1 SGHTA and CDR2 FQGNSA come from the germline V gene. The CDR3 sequence is 14 residues long. V dropped 5 bases and J dropped 2 bases, with 10 bases sitting between them.

This clonotype turned up a few times. V and J are TRBV9 and TRBJ2-3, with 10 bases that match TRBD2. In germline, CDR1 is SGDLS, CDR2 YYNGEE. V trimming: 3 bases; J trimming: 2 bases; junction bases outside the gene matches: 6. This CDR3 has 16 residues. For the CDR3, the DNA is TGTGCCAGCAGCGAGCCTAGCGGGAGTTCCACAGATACGCAGTATTTT. This gives the protein CASSEPSGSSTDTQYF. Variable domain in full (rest from reference TRBV9 and TRBJ2-3): DSGVTQTPKHLITATGQRVTLRCSPRSGDLSVYWYQQSLDQGLQFLIQYYNGEERAKGNILERFSAQQFPDLHSELNLSSLELGDSALYFCASSEPSGSSTDTQYFGPGTRLTVL.

This chain joins TRBV7-2 and TRBJ2-7; D unresolved. In germline, CDR1 is SGHTA, CDR2 FQGNSA. V lost 8 bases and J lost 7, with 12 bases in between. The CDR3 loop spans 11 amino acids. In DNA form, the CDR3 reads TGTGCCAGCGGGAACATCCTTGAGCAGTACTTC. Amino acids: CASGNILEQYF.

This clonotype was seen only a few times. The chain links TRBV18 to TRBJ1-3, with D possibly TRBD1 on 6 matching bases. The germline gives CDR1 KGHSH, CDR2 LQKENI. This CDR3 has 16 amino acids. V was shortened by 1 base and J by 2 bases, with 12 bases between the two germline ends. The CDR3 loop reads CASSPLSQGPGNTIYF. CDR3 nucleotide sequence: TGTGCCAGCTCACCACTGTCACAGGGCCCTGGAAACACCATATATTTT.

This clonotype was observed a single time. V is TRBV12-3 or TRBV12-4 and J is TRBJ2-1; TRBD1 matches at 9 bases. This CDR3 spans 15 amino acids. V shed 3 bases, J shed 9 bases, and the junction held 9 bases outside the gene matches. For the CDR3, the DNA is TGTGCCAGCAGTTTTGGGGGACAGGGTATTAGTGAGCAGTTCTTC. Translating gives CASSFGGQGISEQFF.

This clonotype was found many times. V gene TRBV12-3 or TRBV12-4 combines with J gene TRBJ2-1; 14 bases are shared with TRBD2. Trimming removed 5 bases from V and 1 base from J; junction bases left unmatched: 10. This CDR3 is built from 19 residues. The CDR3, as DNA: TGTGCCAGCAGTGGGACTAGCGGGAGCTCCTCATTGTCCTACAATGAGCAGTTCTTC. Translation gives CASSGTSGSSSLSYNEQFF.

CDR3 region: CSPYGDRDGYTF. DNA for the CDR3: TGCAGTCCTTATGGGGACAGGGATGGCTACACCTTC. The gene calls are TRBV20-1 and TRBJ1-2; 9 bases are shared with TRBD1. The CDR3 has 12 residues. Trimming took 8 bases from V and 6 from J; bases not matched to a gene: 7. Germline lookup yields CDR1 DFQATT and CDR2 SNEGSKA (reference sequence).

This chain joins TRBV2 and TRBJ2-7, with TRBD1 matching 7 bases. There are 13 residues in the CDR3. Germline lookup yields CDR1 SNHLY and CDR2 FYNNEI. Trimming took 7 bases from V and 6 from J; bases not matched to a gene: 9. The CDR3 loop reads CASNRDRAAEQYF. Written as DNA, the CDR3 is TGTGCCAGCAACCGAGACAGGGCGGCCGAGCAGTACTTC.

This clonotype was counted only a few times. The junction departs from the called germline gene at one end, perhaps through a read error. CDR3 region: CASSPGQESIYF. CDR3 DNA: TGTGCCAGCAGCCCTGGACAGGAGTCGATCTATTTC. This chain connects TRBV7-2 to TRBJ1-2; TRBD1 aligns across 7 bases. Germline V CDR1 and CDR2: SGHTA, FQGNSA. The CDR3 covers 12 residues.

At least ten counts were recorded for this clonotype. This chain joins TRBV28 and TRBJ2-1, with D unclear. The CDR3 runs to 13 residues. V was trimmed by 3 bases and J by 8 bases, leaving 11 bases between them. The germline V gene has CDR1 MDHEN and CDR2 SYDVKM. DNA of the CDR3: TGTGCCAGCAGTTTGTCAGGCGAGGATGAGCAGTTCTTC. Amino acid sequence: CASSLSGEDEQFF.

In this sample, this clonotype turned up a few times. The chain has TRBV20-1 and TRBJ2-2; no firm D call. CDR1 is DFQATT and CDR2 is SNEGSKA in the germline V gene (reference sequence). With 3 bases removed from V and 4 bases from J, the gap between germline ends came to 12 bases. The CDR3 runs 14 residues. This chain's CDR3 is CSASGAGGTGELFF. The CDR3 DNA sequence: TGCAGTGCTAGTGGCGCAGGTGGCACCGGGGAGCTGTTTTTT.

This chain connects TRBV6-2 or TRBV6-3 to TRBJ2-1; no reliable D call. The CDR3 totals 11 residues. The V gene lost 2 bases and the J gene lost 9 bases, with 5 bases spanning the gap. CDR1 and CDR2 from the germline V gene are MNHEY and SVGEGT. The CDR3 reads CASSYAIEQFF. The CDR3 nucleotides read TGTGCCAGCAGTTACGCTATTGAGCAGTTCTTC.

The chain joins TRBV28 to TRBJ2-4; 7 positions agree with TRBD1. Germline V gene sequence: CDR1 MDHEN, CDR2 SYDVKM. With V trimmed by 3 bases and J by 0 bases, 5 bases remained unmatched. The CDR3 length is 16 residues. CDR3 coding DNA: TGTGCCAGCAGTTTGGGACAGTCGGTAGCCAAAAACATTCAGTACTTC. Translating gives CASSLGQSVAKNIQYF.

This clonotype was seen a few times. The chain is built from TRBV7-9 and TRBJ1-6; D remains ambiguous. V shed 5 bases and J shed 5 bases, with 10 bases lying between them. Germline-derived CDR1 and CDR2 are SEHNR and FQNEAQ (reference sequence). This CDR3 is 14 amino acids long. CDR3 sequence: CASSLYTDNSPLHF. CDR3 bases: TGTGCCAGCAGCCTATACACAGATAATTCACCCCTCCACTTT.

This clonotype occurred a few times. The rearrangement joins TRBV5-1 to TRBJ1-5; D perhaps matches TRBD1 (5 bases). The CDR3 consists of 15 residues. The germline V gene has CDR1 SGHRS and CDR2 YFSETQ. Between the trimmed V and J ends, which lost 0 bases and 4 bases, there was a span of 11 bases. As DNA, the CDR3 is TGCGCCAGCAGCTTGGGAATGGGGACGAATCAGCCCCAGCATTTT. Translation gives CASSLGMGTNQPQHF.

This clonotype has more than one count but fewer than ten. The DNA of the CDR3 is TGTGCCAGCAGCTTAGAATTCCCGGGGGAGCTGTTTTTT. Residues: CASSLEFPGELFF. This sequence joins TRBV11-2 and TRBJ2-2; D uncertain. CDR3 length equals 13 residues. The V gene's germline CDR1 is SGHAT and CDR2 FQNNGV. Trimming left V 0 bases short and J 8 bases short, with 7 bases between.

This clonotype has a handful of counts. V is TRBV11-1 and J is TRBJ2-1, with TRBD2 identical over 11 bases. CDR1 SGHAT and CDR2 FQDESV come from the germline V gene (reference sequence). V lost 6 bases to trimming and J lost 9 bases; unmatched junction nucleotides: 4. The CDR3 has 13 amino acids. The CDR3 DNA reads as TGTGCCAGCAGGAGTAGCGGGAGGGGTGAGCAGTTCTTC. This codes for CASRSSGRGEQFF. The variable domain in full, with the rest retrieved from reference TRBV11-1 and TRBJ2-1, is EAEVAQSPRYKITEKSQAVAFWCDPISGHATLYWYRQILGQGPELLVQFQDESVVDDSQLPKDRFSAERLKGVDSTLKIQPAELGDSAMYLCASRSSGRGEQFFGPGTRLTVL.

The J gene is TRBJ2-3, the V gene TRBV20-1, with a weak D call TRBD2 (6 bases). CDR3 length equals 14 residues. Trimming took 4 bases from V and 0 from J, leaving 11 bases between them. Germline values: CDR1 DFQATT, CDR2 SNEGSKA (reference sequence). In DNA form, the CDR3 reads TGCAGTGCTAACCTCGGGACTAGCACAGATACGCAGTATTTT. Translation gives CSANLGTSTDTQYF.

CDR3 protein: CASSFLAASSYNEQFF. CDR3 coding DNA: TGTGCCAGCAGCTTCTTGGCGGCTAGCTCCTACAATGAGCAGTTCTTC. The chain couples TRBV5-6 to TRBJ2-1; the D is unclear. V was pared by 2 bases and J by 0 bases, with 12 bases between. The CDR3 covers 16 residues. The germline V gene encodes CDR1 SGHDT and CDR2 YYEEEE.

This clonotype turned up a few times. V usage is TRBV20-1 and J usage is TRBJ2-3; D might be TRBD2 (5 bases). Trimming pared 3 bases from V and 2 bases from J, leaving 21 bases between. CDR1 is DFQATT, CDR2 SNEGSKA, per germline (reference sequence). The CDR3 is made up of 17 amino acids. CDR3 nucleotide sequence: TGCAGTGCTAGTAGTAGCGCTGGGCCCAGGATCACAGATACGCAGTATTTT. It yields the protein CSASSSAGPRITDTQYF.

In this sample, this clonotype turned up many times. This chain links TRBV20-1 with TRBJ2-1; no reliable D call. Germline V CDR1 and CDR2: DFQATT, SNEGSKA (reference sequence). Deletions cut 7 bases from V and 6 bases from J, with 22 bases between. The CDR3 runs 15 residues. The CDR3: CSGRSMALATNEQFF. CDR3 nucleotide sequence: TGCAGTGGACGGTCGATGGCGCTTGCAACCAATGAGCAGTTCTTC.

This clonotype has a count of ten or more. This sequence joins TRBV20-1 and TRBJ2-7; D not resolved. V was clipped by 6 bases and J by 1 base, with 7 bases between them. Germline V CDR1 and CDR2: DFQATT, SNEGSKA (reference sequence). The CDR3 spans 11 residues. The CDR3 DNA reads TGCAGTGCCTCCACTTCCTACGAGCAGTACTTC. This codes for CSASTSYEQYF.

The chain links TRBV5-1 to TRBJ2-2; tentative D call: TRBD1 (5 bases). Germline V gene sequence: CDR1 SGHRS, CDR2 YFSETQ. Deletions cut 4 bases from V and 7 bases from J, with 20 bases between. The CDR3 is 16 amino acids. CDR3 sequence (DNA): TGCGCCAGCAGCCTAGGGGAAACAGATCCCGGCGGGGAGCTGTTTTTT. This encodes CASSLGETDPGGELFF.

This clonotype was detected only a few times. The V gene is TRBV20-1, the J gene TRBJ2-3; 10 bases align to TRBD2. The ends lost 2 bases at V and 2 bases at J; junction bases unmatched: 1. Looked up from germline, CDR1 is DFQATT and CDR2 is SNEGSKA (reference sequence). This CDR3 comprises 14 residues. The CDR3: CSARLAGVTDTQYF. For the CDR3, the DNA is TGCAGTGCTAGACTAGCGGGAGTCACAGATACGCAGTATTTT.